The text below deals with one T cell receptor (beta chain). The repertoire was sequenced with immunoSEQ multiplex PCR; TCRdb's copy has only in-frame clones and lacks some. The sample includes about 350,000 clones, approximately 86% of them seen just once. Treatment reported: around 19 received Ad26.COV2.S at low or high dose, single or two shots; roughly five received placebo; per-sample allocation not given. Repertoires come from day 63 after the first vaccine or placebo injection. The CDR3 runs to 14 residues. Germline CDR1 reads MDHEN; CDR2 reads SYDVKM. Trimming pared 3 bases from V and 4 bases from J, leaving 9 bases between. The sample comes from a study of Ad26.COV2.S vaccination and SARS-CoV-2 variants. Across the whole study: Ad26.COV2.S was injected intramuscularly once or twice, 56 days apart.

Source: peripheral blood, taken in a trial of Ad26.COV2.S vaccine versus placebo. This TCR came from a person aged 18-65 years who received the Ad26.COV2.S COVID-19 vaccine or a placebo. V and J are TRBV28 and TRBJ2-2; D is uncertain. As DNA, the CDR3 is TGTGCCAGCAGTTTGCGTCAGTCCACCGGGGAGCTGTTTTTT. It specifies CASSLRQSTGELFF.